The rows below give T cell receptor beta chains drawn from one sample of a study of shared T cell receptors in the human thymus. Using immunoSEQ multiplex PCR, the repertoire was profiled, and TCRdb retains in-frame clones only, with some absent. There are around 340,000 clones in the sample; 95% occur only once, and around 0.018% lies in the top ten. What was sequenced was thymocytes. These receptors all come from a human donor. Each CDR3 is given with its conserved first and last residue.

v_call	j_call	cdr3_aa
TRBV4-2	TRBJ2-7	CASSQTSGRGRSYEQYF
TRBV29-1	TRBJ1-1	CSVWTGDTEAFF
TRBV2	TRBJ1-5	CASSENNGSNQPQHF
TRBV28	TRBJ2-3	CASSSGGGTDTQYF
TRBV18	TRBJ2-3	CASSPGQGKASTDTQYF
TRBV28	TRBJ2-1	CASRARFPTLSYNEQFF
TRBV25-1	TRBJ2-7	CASSGLTSGYEQYF
TRBV10-1	TRBJ1-3	CASRGDRGRSGNTIYF
TRBV11-3	TRBJ2-7	CASSPRDEGPGPYEQYF
TRBV19	TRBJ2-5	CASSIDDEETQYF
TRBV7-8	TRBJ2-5	CASSLGLAGVYETQYF
TRBV5-1	TRBJ2-1	CASSLTGGEQFF
TRBV16	TRBJ2-7	CASSQSAWVPYEQYF
TRBV4-2	TRBJ2-7	CASSQLAETPYEQYF
TRBV28	TRBJ2-7	CASSLEGLDSYEQYF
TRBV9	TRBJ1-1	CASSVGQGGTEAFF
TRBV5-3	TRBJ1-2	CARSWAGEGPYGYTF
TRBV21-1	TRBJ2-3	CASSKVEASGMLTDTQYF
TRBV19	TRBJ2-7	CASSNTGAVGEQYF
TRBV5-5	TRBJ2-7	CASSLAQGAREQYF
TRBV30	TRBJ2-2	CAWGVRGPGTGELFF
TRBV29-1	TRBJ2-7	CSVVERRSSYEQYF
TRBV2	TRBJ1-2	CASIERRQGGGYTF
TRBV6-4	TRBJ2-3	CAPRLPSTDTQYF
TRBV18	TRBJ2-1	CASSPLFGAFNNEQFF
TRBV28	TRBJ1-4	CASSFQRQGEGKLFF
TRBV7-8	TRBJ1-4	CASSPGATNEKLFF
TRBV6-1	TRBJ1-2	CASTKQGKNGYTF
TRBV11-3	TRBJ1-3	CASSSAGAEDGNTIYF
TRBV25-1	TRBJ2-1	CASSDFRASGKDNEQFF
TRBV7-6	TRBJ2-3	CASSLISNNDTQYF
TRBV15	TRBJ2-7	CATSRWTGGVPDEQYF
TRBV2	TRBJ1-2	CASSADGNYGYTF
TRBV28	TRBJ2-7	CASRPGDDSYEQYF
TRBV5-4	TRBJ2-5	CASSDPLREGRETQYF
TRBV11-2	TRBJ1-5	CASSLDGSRGLLSNQPQHF
TRBV30	TRBJ2-7	CAWSEGTSGSYEQYF
TRBV5-1	TRBJ2-1	CASSSNPSSYNEQFF
TRBV10-1	TRBJ2-1	CASRGPHNEQFF
TRBV6-5	TRBJ2-7	CASRMGSSYEQYF
TRBV5-1	TRBJ2-5	CASSRDPRQGSETQYF
TRBV4-3	TRBJ1-1	CASSPKGDLTGSNTEAFF
TRBV6-6	TRBJ2-3	CASSYPSGRGTDTQYF
TRBV7-8	TRBJ2-3	CASSPGASGRGTDTQYF